This T cell receptor (beta chain) was recorded in a study of blood T cell repertoires in COVID-19 (dated by TCRdb to 2019 to 2021). With regard to the full study: Samples from collaborators originated in the United States, Italy and Spain and spanned both the acute and convalescent phases of COVID-19. The material from the prospective study consisted of cDNA or gDNA derived from T cells, B-cell-depleted T cells, or PBMCs. The repertoires were released in a freely available public database meant as a resource for research on the immune response to SARS-CoV-2. The samples were drawn from two sources: the first 160 participants of the ongoing ImmuneRACE study, and 1,000 to 1,500 subjects contributed by 6 global collaborators. Subjects who had been exposed to COVID-19, were actively infected with it, or had recovered from it provided the deeply sampled blood TCRbeta repertoires that made up the dataset. HLA class I and class II types, where available, came from metadata supplied by the sample provider rather than from assay-based typing. A de-identified subject ID, COVID-19 status, age in years and sex were almost always included in the sample metadata.

Collaborating institutions collected whole blood in K2EDTA tubes following their own protocols. Collaborator samples were shipped for TCRbeta analysis as frozen whole blood, isolated PBMCs, or DNA extracted from either sample type. What the study reported, not specific to this receptor: The amount of clinical and demographic metadata varied by source and participant and was provided uncurated.

TCRbeta CDR3 regions were amplified from genomic DNA by means of the immunoSEQ Assay, a bias-controlled multiplex PCR. Per the original workflow: Within the assay, amplification of reference gene primers was used to estimate how many nucleated cells each sample contained. To quantify the absolute abundance of each unique TCRbeta CDR3 rearrangement, sequence reads were collapsed and filtered. For each sample, productive Simpson clonality was calculated as the square root of Simpson's diversity index across productive rearrangements. This immuneACCESS table, as held by TCRdb, lists in-frame sequences with V and J called but not all clones. Of the missing ones, under half trace to an unresolved V gene in checked studies; the others have no known cause. V, J and clone size are those of that table, while D and trimming were read from the DNA. This sample is represented by under 150,000 clones; approximately 82% of them were singletons. The ten largest clones add up to around 9.8% of the sample.

A note on this clone: This receptor's antigen is unknown. Base quality data are lacking; no much larger clone is found one base away.

The receptor was isolated from a man aged 40-50 years with active or convalescent COVID-19. Sequencing was performed on peripheral blood.

The DNA sequence is as follows: TGTGCCAGCAGCCAAGGAGTTCCTTCCTGGGAGCAGTACTTC. Its protein reads: CASSQGVPSWEQYF. The chain links TRBV3-1 (or the pseudogene TRBV3-2) with TRBJ2-7, with no D gene named confidently. From the cysteine through the phenylalanine, the CDR3 covers 14 amino acids. Just CDR3 DNA is preserved here, 42 bases in frame from base 1. The trim is 1 base for V and 7 bases for J, with a gap of 14 bases between the germline ends. In the germline V gene (reference sequence), CDR1 corresponds to LGHDT and CDR2 to YNNKEL.